What follows describes a single T cell receptor beta chain. Its target is not known. Germline V gives CDR1 DFQATT, CDR2 SNEGSKA (reference sequence). The CDR3 length is 16 residues. This entry is derived from a study of monozygotic twins with inflammatory bowel disease. Study-wide points: IBD patients showed reduced TCRbeta diversity (inverse Simpson) versus healthy co-twins.

TCRalpha along with TCRbeta cDNA was subjected to two nested PCRs lasting approximately 16 and 10 cycles. TCRdb derives one entry per CDR3 protein from the 5' RACE reads, leaving out DNA. The table lists 330,000 or so distinct CDR3 sequences, with roughly 2% in the top ten. V is TRBV20-1 and J is TRBJ2-1; the TCRdb call, TRBD1, lacks DNA for checking. The sample comprised blood. The sequence derives from a human donor with ulcerative colitis or Crohn's disease, or a healthy co-twin of an affected twin (not recorded which). CDR3 in amino acids: CSAPPLAGGSYNEQFF.